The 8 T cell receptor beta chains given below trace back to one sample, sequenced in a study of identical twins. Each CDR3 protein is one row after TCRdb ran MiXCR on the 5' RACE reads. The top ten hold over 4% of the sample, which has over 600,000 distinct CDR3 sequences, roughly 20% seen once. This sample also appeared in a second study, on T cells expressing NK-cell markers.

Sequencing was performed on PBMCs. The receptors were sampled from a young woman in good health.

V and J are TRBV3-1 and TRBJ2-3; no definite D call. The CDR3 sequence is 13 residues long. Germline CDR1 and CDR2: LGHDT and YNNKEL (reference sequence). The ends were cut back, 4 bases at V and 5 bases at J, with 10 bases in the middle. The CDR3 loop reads CASSRGPIDTQYF. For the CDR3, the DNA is TGTGCCAGCAGCCGAGGCCCCATAGATACGCAGTATTTT.

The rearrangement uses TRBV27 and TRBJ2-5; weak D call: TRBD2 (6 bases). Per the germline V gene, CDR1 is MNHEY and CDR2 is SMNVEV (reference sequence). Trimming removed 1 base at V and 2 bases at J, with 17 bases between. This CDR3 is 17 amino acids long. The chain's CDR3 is CASSLLAGRPFQETQYF. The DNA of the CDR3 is TGTGCCAGCAGTTTATTGGCAGGGAGGCCTTTTCAAGAGACCCAGTACTTC.

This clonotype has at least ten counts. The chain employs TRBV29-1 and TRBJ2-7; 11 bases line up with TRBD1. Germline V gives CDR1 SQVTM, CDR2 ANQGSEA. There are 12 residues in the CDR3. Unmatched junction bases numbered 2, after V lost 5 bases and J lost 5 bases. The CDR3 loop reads CSVPGQGDEQYF. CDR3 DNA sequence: TGCAGCGTTCCGGGACAGGGGGACGAGCAGTACTTC.

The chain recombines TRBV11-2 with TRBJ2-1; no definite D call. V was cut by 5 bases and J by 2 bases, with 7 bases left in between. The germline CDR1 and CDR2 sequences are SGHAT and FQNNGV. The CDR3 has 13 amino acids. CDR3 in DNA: TGTGCCAGCAGCAACGTGCCCTACAATGAGCAGTTCTTC. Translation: CASSNVPYNEQFF. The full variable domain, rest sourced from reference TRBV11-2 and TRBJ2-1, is EAGVAQSPRYKIIEKRQSVAFWCNPISGHATLYWYQQILGQGPKLLIQFQNNGVVDDSQLPKDRFSAERLKGVDSTLKIQPAKLEDSAVYLCASSNVPYNEQFFGPGTRLTVL.

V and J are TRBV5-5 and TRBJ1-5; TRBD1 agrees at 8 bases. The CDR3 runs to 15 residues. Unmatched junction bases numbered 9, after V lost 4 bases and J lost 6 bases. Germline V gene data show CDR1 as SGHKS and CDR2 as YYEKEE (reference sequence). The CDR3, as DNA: TGTGCCAGCAGCCCGGACAGGGCGGGGGTTCAGCCCCAGCATTTT. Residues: CASSPDRAGVQPQHF.

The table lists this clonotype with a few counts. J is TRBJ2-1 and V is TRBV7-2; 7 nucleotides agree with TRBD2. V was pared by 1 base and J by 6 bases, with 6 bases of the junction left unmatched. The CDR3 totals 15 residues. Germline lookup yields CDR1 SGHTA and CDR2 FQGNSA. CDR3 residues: CASSLGGGPFNEQFF. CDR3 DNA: TGTGCCAGCAGCTTAGGCGGGGGACCATTCAATGAGCAGTTCTTC.

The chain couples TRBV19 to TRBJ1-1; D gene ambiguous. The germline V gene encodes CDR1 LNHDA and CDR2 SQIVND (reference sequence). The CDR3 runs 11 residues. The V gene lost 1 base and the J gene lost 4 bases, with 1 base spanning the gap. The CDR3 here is CASSIATEAFF. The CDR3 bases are TGTGCCAGTAGTATAGCCACTGAAGCTTTCTTT.

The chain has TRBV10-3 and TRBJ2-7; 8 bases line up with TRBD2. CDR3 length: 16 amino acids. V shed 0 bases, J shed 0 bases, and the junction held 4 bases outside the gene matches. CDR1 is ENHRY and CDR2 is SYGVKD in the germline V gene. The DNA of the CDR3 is TGTGCCATCAGTGAGTCGGTAGCGGGAAGCTCCTACGAGCAGTACTTC. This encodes CAISESVAGSSYEQYF.